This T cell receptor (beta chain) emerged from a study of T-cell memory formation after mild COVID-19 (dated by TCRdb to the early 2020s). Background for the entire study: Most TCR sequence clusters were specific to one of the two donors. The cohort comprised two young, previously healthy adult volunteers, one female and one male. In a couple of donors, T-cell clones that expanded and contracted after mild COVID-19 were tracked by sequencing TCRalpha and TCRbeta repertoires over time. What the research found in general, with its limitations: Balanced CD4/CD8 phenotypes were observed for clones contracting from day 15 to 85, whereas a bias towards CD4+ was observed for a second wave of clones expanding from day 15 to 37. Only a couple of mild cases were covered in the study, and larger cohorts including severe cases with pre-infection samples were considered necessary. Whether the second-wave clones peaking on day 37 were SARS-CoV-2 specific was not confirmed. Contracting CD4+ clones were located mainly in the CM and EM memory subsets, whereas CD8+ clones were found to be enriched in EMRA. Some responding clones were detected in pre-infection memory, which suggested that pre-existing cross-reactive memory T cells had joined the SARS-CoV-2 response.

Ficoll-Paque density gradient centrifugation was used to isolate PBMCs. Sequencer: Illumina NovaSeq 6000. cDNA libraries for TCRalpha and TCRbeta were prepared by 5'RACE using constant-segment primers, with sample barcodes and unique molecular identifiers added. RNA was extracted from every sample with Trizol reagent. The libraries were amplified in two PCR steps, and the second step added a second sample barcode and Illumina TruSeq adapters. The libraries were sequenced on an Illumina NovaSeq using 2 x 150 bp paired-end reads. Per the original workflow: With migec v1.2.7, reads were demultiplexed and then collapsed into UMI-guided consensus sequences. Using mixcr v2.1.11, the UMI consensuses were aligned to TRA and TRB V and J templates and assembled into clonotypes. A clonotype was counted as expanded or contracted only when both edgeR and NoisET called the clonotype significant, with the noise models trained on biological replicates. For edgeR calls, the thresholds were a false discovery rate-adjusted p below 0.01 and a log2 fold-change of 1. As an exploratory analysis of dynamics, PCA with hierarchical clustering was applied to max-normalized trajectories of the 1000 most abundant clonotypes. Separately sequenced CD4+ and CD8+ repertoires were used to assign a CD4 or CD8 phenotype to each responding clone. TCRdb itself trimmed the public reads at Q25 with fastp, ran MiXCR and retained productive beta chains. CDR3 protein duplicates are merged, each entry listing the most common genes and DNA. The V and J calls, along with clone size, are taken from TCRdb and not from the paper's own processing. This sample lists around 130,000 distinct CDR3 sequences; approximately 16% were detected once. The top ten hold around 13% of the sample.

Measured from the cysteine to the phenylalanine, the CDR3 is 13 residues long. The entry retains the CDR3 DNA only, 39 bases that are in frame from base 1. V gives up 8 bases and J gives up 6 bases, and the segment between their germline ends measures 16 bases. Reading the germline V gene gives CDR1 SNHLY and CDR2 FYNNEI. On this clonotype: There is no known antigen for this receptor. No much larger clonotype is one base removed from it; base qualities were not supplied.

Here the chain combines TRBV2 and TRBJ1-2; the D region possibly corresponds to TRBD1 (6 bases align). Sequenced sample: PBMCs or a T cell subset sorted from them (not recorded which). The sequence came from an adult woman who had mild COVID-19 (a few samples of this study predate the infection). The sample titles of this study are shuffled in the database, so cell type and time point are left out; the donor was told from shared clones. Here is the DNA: TGTGCCAGCCTGCCGGGACACAGTCATGGCTACACCTTC. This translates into CASLPGHSHGYTF.